This passage covers 4 T cell receptor beta chains from one sample sequenced in a study of blood T cell repertoires in COVID-19. This table comes from immunoSEQ multiplex PCR, and its TCRdb copy is limited to in-frame clones, with some not included. The sample carries 250,000 to 350,000 clones, over 75% recorded once. The source material was PBMCs or T cells enriched from blood (not recorded which). The receptors here all came from a woman aged 18 to 35 who had recovered from COVID-19.

V and J are TRBV5-1 and TRBJ2-2; 9 bases map to TRBD2. This CDR3 contains 18 residues. V was pared by 4 bases and J by 0 bases, with 10 bases of the junction left unmatched. Germline CDR1 and CDR2: SGHRS and YFSETQ. CDR3 in DNA: TGCGCCAGCAGCAGCCATAGCGGGGGAGCTACGAACACCGGGGAGCTGTTTTTT. It specifies CASSSHSGGATNTGELFF.

The gene calls are TRBV6-1 and TRBJ1-5; D remains ambiguous. Germline V gene data show CDR1 as MNHNS and CDR2 as SASEGT. V lost 1 base to trimming and J lost 7 bases, with 11 bases between them. CDR3 size: 14 residues. The CDR3 is CASSEVGRMQPQHF. CDR3 coding DNA: TGTGCCAGCAGTGAAGTAGGGAGGATGCAGCCCCAGCATTTT.

The chain is built from TRBV19 and TRBJ1-3; 8 bases are a match to TRBD1. Trimming at V came to 5 bases and at J to 7 bases, leaving 13 bases not matched to a gene. This CDR3 comprises 16 residues. Germline V gene sequence: CDR1 LNHDA, CDR2 SQIVND (reference sequence). CDR3 region: CASSPFSGGGRNTIYF. The CDR3 DNA reads as TGTGCCAGTAGTCCATTTTCAGGGGGCGGACGGAACACCATATATTTT.

This chain connects TRBV2 to TRBJ1-5; the match to TRBD1 covers 7 bases. V shed 6 bases and J 7 bases; nucleotides not matched to a gene: 9. The CDR3 runs to 14 residues. The V gene's germline CDR1 is SNHLY and CDR2 FYNNEI. The CDR3 region has the DNA TGTGCCAGCAGGATACAGGGGCCAGGGCAGCCCCAGCATTTT. It is translated as CASRIQGPGQPQHF.